This T cell receptor (beta chain) was observed in a study of blood T cells in healthy people across ages. Isolated PBMCs totaled at least 7 million in each sample. This clonotype was picked up many times. Its antigen is still unknown. With 6 bases removed from V and 9 bases from J, the gap between germline ends came to 12 bases. CDR1 and CDR2 from the germline V gene are MNHEY and SMNVEV (reference sequence). The CDR3 is made up of 12 amino acids. Study-level results: Donor CMV infection status was unknown, possibly confounding age-related changes in expanded clonotypes. Diversity was estimated from one million T cells, and these estimates were considered underestimates.

With a J-beta primer mix and a sample-barcoded 5' primer, a second PCR ran about 6 to 11 cycles. Carrying 12 random nucleotides, a template-switch adaptor labeled each individual cDNA molecule. TCRdb re-called the 5' RACE reads through MiXCR, storing one row per CDR3 protein. Altogether fewer than 2,000,000 distinct CDR3 sequences are present, approximately 32% being singletons, with the ten largest covering about 11%. Sequenced: blood. The clonotype was recovered from a woman in her twenties or thirties in good health. This chain uses TRBV27 with TRBJ2-4, with D possibly TRBD1 on 6 matching bases. The CDR3 sequence is CASSMTGGIQYF. The DNA of the CDR3 is TGTGCCAGCAGCATGACAGGAGGCATTCAGTACTTC.